This T cell receptor beta chain was sequenced during a study of blood T cell repertoires in COVID-19. Data came from immunoSEQ multiplex PCR; TCRdb stores just in-frame clones and leaves some out. The sample carries over 130,000 clones, 76% recorded once. Germline-derived CDR1 and CDR2 are SEHNR and FQNEAQ (reference sequence). The junction had 9 bases not matched to a gene; V was cut back by 8 bases and J by 5 bases. The CDR3 has 15 residues. The specimen sequenced was peripheral blood. The chain couples TRBV7-9 to TRBJ2-2; 9 positions agree with TRBD1. The sequence was collected from a woman older than 75 with active or convalescent COVID-19. The CDR3 protein is CASGSRQGGTGELFF. The CDR3 DNA reads as TGTGCCAGCGGCTCCAGACAGGGGGGGACCGGGGAGCTGTTTTTT.